The entry below describes one T cell receptor (beta chain). No antigen is known for it. These data belong to a study of T and B cells in COVID-19 patients. Overall study context: COVID-19 patients gave peripheral blood either during active infection or after recovery. Of over 19 active-infection patients, some 11 were critically ill with mechanical ventilation or extracorporeal membrane oxygenation. Most recovered patients had mild to moderate COVID-19 treated as outpatients.

From blood, about 250-500 ng of genomic DNA served as TRB template. Germline V lookup: CDR1 MNHEY, CDR2 SMNVEV (reference sequence). The V and J ends lost 6 bases and 7 bases, in that order; junction bases with no gene match: 18. The CDR3 extends over 19 amino acids. General study points: Few blood samples existed from mildly ill patients during symptoms or early in severe cases.

BIOMED2 TRB-A/B primer pools were used in multiplex TRB PCR. TCRdb called the multiplex PCR reads again in MiXCR, with one record for every CDR3 protein. Found here are 20,000 to 25,000 distinct CDR3 sequences, about 31% of them singletons; the top ten hold 2.1%. The chain couples TRBV27 to TRBJ2-1; 13 bases are a match to TRBD2. This receptor was taken from a human donor who had recovered from COVID-19. Material for sequencing was blood. The CDR3 is CASRIRTSGGSTRRNEQFF. In DNA form, the CDR3 reads TGTGCCAGCAGGATCCGGACTAGCGGGGGCAGTACAAGGAGGAATGAGCAGTTCTTC.